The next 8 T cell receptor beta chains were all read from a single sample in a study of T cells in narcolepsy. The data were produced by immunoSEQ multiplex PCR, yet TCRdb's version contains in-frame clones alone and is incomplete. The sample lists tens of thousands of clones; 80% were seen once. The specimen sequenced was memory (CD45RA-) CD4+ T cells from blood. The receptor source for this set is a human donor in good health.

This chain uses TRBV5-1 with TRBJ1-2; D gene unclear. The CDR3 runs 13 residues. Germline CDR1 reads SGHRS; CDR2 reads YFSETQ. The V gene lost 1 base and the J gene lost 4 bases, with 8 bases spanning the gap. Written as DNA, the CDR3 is TGCGCCAGCAGCTTGTACAGTAGCTATGGCTACACCTTC. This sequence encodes CASSLYSSYGYTF.

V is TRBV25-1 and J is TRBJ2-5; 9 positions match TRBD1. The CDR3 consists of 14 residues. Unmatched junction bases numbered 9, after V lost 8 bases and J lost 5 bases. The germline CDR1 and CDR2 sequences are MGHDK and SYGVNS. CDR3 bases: TGTGCCAGCGGGCGGACAGGGGCTGTGGAGACCCAGTACTTC. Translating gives CASGRTGAVETQYF.

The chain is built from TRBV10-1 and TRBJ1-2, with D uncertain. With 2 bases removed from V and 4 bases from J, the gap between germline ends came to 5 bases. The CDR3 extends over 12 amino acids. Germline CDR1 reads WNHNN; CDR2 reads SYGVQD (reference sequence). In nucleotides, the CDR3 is TGCGCCAGCAGTGAGGGGGTCTATGGCTACACCTTC. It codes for CASSEGVYGYTF.

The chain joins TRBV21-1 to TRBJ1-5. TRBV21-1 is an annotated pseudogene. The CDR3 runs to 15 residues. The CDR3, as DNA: TGTGCCAGCAGCTACGGGGGACTTAGCAATCAGCCCCAGCATTTT. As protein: CASSYGGLSNQPQHF.

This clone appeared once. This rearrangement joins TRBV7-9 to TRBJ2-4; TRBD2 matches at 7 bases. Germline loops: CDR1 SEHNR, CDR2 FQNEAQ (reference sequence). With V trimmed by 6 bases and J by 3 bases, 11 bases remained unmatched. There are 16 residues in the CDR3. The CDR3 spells CASSPARPGGKNIQYF. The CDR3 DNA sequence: TGTGCCAGCAGTCCCGCCCGTCCGGGAGGCAAAAACATTCAGTACTTC. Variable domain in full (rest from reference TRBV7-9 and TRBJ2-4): DTGVSQNPRHKITKRGQNVTFRCDPISEHNRLYWYRQTLGQGPEFLTYFQNEAQLEKSRLLSDRFSAERPKGSFSTLEIQRTEQGDSAMYLCASSPARPGGKNIQYFGAGTRLSVL.

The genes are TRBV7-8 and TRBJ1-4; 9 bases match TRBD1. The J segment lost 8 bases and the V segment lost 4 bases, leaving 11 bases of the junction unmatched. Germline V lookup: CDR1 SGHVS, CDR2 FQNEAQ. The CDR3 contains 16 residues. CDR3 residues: CASSSDRGGLGEKLFF. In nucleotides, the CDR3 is TGTGCCAGCAGCTCCGACAGGGGGGGGTTAGGAGAAAAACTGTTTTTT.

CDR3 protein: CASSLAGGPNYGYTF. CDR3 sequence (DNA): TGTGCCAGCAGCTTAGCGGGAGGCCCTAACTATGGCTACACCTTC. This chain joins TRBV7-9 and TRBJ1-2; D not certain. V shed 0 bases and J shed 0 bases, with 8 bases lying between them. The V gene's germline CDR1 is SEHNR and CDR2 FQNEAQ (reference sequence). The CDR3 sequence is 15 residues long.

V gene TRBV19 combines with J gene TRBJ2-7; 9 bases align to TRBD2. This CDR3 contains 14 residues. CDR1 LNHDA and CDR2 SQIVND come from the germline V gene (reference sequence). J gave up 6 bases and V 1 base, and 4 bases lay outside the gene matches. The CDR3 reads CASSIGGRASEQYF. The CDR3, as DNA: TGTGCCAGTAGTATAGGCGGGAGGGCGTCCGAGCAGTACTTC.